This T cell receptor beta chain was captured by sequencing in a study of shared clonotypes between healthy human individuals (dated by TCRdb to about 2020). Regarding the research as a whole: A couple of women and three men aged 18 to 49 years were included in the cohort. For each donor, three plates each were used for CD4 naive and CD4 memory, two plates were used for CD8 naive, and one plate was used for CD8 memory. To estimate repertoire size and how much clonotypes are shared between individuals, the study performed deep sequencing of blood TCR repertoires from about five healthy adults. Libraries were prepared and TCR repertoires were sequenced by different laboratories using diverse techniques, in order to increase sequencing depth and limit assay-specific biases. Per donor, leukapheresis produced somewhere between about 0.9 and 9 billion PBMCs.

The germline V end is reduced by 7 bases and the J end by 0 bases; junction bases left unmatched: 9. The germline V gene (reference sequence) gives CDR1 as GTSNPN and CDR2 as SVGIG. Inclusive of the bounding cysteine and phenylalanine, the CDR3 is 16 residues long. Left in the record is the CDR3 DNA by itself, 48 bases read in frame from the first base. This clone was seen a single time. Its recognized antigen is unknown. Per-base qualities were not stored, and no clone one base away is much larger. TCR CDR3 regions were amplified from genomic DNA by multiplex PCR using the deep immunoSEQ assay. Extracted genomic DNA from each cell subset was distributed evenly across all wells of several immunoSEQ 96-well plates, and each plate was treated as a replicate. For sorted subsets, 150 to 250 ng genomic DNA, equal to tens of thousands of T cell genomes, was loaded into each replicate PCR. Purified libraries were measured with a Qubit 3.0 fluorometer, size-checked on a Bioanalyzer 2100, and measured again with the KAPA Library Quantification kit. Every immunoSEQ 96-well plate was sequenced on a dedicated single-read 150-cycle Illumina NextSeq 550 flow cell. The original methods were these. Because the immunoSEQ output included only junctional sequences and no quality scores, the filtering could not be the same as the filtering used for full-length reads. Sequences were annotated with PyIR, a Python wrapper for IgBLAST v1.9, using IMGT germline references to assign V/J genes and CDR3. Reads were filtered out if the reads had weak V/J assignments (E-value above 1e-6), no CDR3, stop codons, out-of-frame junctions, or ambiguous translated residues. V3J clonotypes were defined as sequences sharing an identical inferred V gene, J gene, and CDR3 amino acid sequence. Percentage overlap between repertoires was calculated by dividing the number of shared unique clonotypes by the size of the smaller repertoire. Richness of each repertoire was evaluated using RTK rarefaction, the Chao1 estimator, and Recon v2.1 estimates of unobserved clonotypes. Generation probabilities were computed with OLGA for all TCRbeta clonotypes obtained by the gDNA method from a handful of donors. TCRdb took this table from immuneACCESS and kept in-frame rearrangements with V and J called. Such tables lack part of the clones; where checked against another copy, unresolved V genes explain under half of the gap, and the rest is unexplained. That table is the source of V, J and clone size, and D and trimming were worked out from the DNA. Present in this sample are about a million clones, approximately 76% of which were seen just once. The ten largest clones represent roughly 1.4% of the sample.

The donors were healthy, HIV-negative adults with no recently reported acute infections or vaccinations. Every donor was a Caucasian adult residing in Nashville, Tennessee, USA. CD4+ T cells were enriched by magnetic negative selection, after which naive cells were positively selected on CD45RA and the negative fraction was taken as the memory subset. Blood was collected by leukapheresis, and PBMCs were isolated by Ficoll-Histopaque density gradient centrifugation and then cryopreserved in liquid nitrogen vapor phase. Purity and quantity of every magnetically sorted T cell population were checked by analytical flow cytometry. From each sorted fraction, genomic DNA was isolated and quantified by UV absorbance on a Nanodrop 2000c. The study at large found these results: Rarefaction of sorted-subset datasets indicated incomplete sequencing despite the large sequencing depth. Sampling was limited to blood, and TCR repertoires in tissue likely differ from TCR repertoires in blood. Because the study included only a small number of donors, the genetic and exposure-history diversity represented was limited. Naive subsets generally had larger estimated clonotype richness than memory subsets. Based on pairwise subsampling, the degree of clonotype sharing among donors was expected to be affected by sequencing depth. Compared with non-shared clonotypes, clonotypes shared by all four sorted-subset donors had higher generation probabilities. Across a handful of donors, around 5.4% of naive CD4, 3% to 3.5% of naive CD8, roughly 2.3% of memory CD4, and approximately 0.4% of memory CD8 clonotypes were shared.

The sequence derives from a man aged 18 to 29 in good health. Sequences were obtained from memory CD4+ T cells sorted from blood. What this sample's cell subset or site label stands for: CD45RA-negative fraction. Recombination joined TRBV30 with TRBJ2-3, with 11 bases matching TRBD2. The DNA sequence is given as TGTGCCTCTAGCGGGGGGCCGGACCCTAGCACAGATACGCAGTATTTT. Its protein is CASSGGPDPSTDTQYF.